This TCR beta chain emerged from a study of blood T cell repertoires in COVID-19. Study in general: Donors in the United States, Italy and Spain gave samples during acute or convalescent COVID-19. T cells, B-cell-depleted T cells, or PBMCs provided the cDNA or gDNA that served as material.

CDR3 length equals 12 residues. Trimming stripped 5 bases from V and 5 bases from J, with 7 bases between. Germline-derived CDR1 and CDR2 are LNHDA and SQIVND (reference sequence). In the original workflow: The assay estimated nucleated cells by amplifying reference gene primers. TCRdb's copy holds only in-frame clones and misses some; the assay was immunoSEQ multiplex PCR. V and J calls and clone size are as listed in that table; D and trimming were resolved from the DNA. The sample lists about 250,000 clones, about 80% seen once, with approximately 4.4% in the top ten. The sequence was obtained from a man between 45 and 60 years old with active or convalescent COVID-19. Sequenced input: peripheral blood. The rearrangement links TRBV19 to TRBJ1-5, with a weak D call TRBD1 (5 bases). This CDR3 is CASSLQDQPQHF. CDR3 in DNA: TGTGCCAGTAGTCTACAGGATCAGCCCCAGCATTTT. The full variable domain, its missing parts supplied by reference TRBV19 and TRBJ1-5, is DGGITQSPKYLFRKEGQNVTLSCEQNLNHDAMYWYRQDPGQGLRLIYYSQIVNDFQKGDIAEGYSVSREKKESFPLTVTSAQKNPTAFYLCASSLQDQPQHFGDGTRLSIL.